This passage covers 16 T cell receptor beta chains from one sample sequenced in a study of T cell repertoires in cytomegalovirus infection. The antigens of these receptors remain unknown. Using its own MiXCR run on the reads, TCRdb lists one record per CDR3 protein. The sample records about 27,000 distinct CDR3 sequences, around 19% being singletons. The material was CD8+ T cells from cultured PBMCs, obtained from culture after CMV antigen stimulation. The receptor source for this set is a human donor in good health (CMV status not recorded). Some clones in this sample may be carry-over from other donors' samples.

This clonotype appeared a few times. The genes are TRBV29-1 and TRBJ1-1; TRBD1 aligns across 9 bases. The germline V gene has CDR1 SQVTM and CDR2 ANQGSEA. V lost 7 bases, J lost 1 base, and 7 bases stayed unmatched. There are 14 residues in the CDR3. The CDR3 spells CSAPGTGRNTEAFF. The CDR3 DNA follows: TGCAGCGCGCCCGGGACAGGGAGGAACACTGAAGCTTTCTTT.

This clonotype showed up just a few times. The chain employs TRBV6-5 and TRBJ2-2; perhaps TRBD2 as D (7 bases). The V end was cut by 6 bases, the J end by 4 bases, with 18 bases between. This CDR3 is built from 16 residues. Germline V CDR1 and CDR2: MNHEY, SVGAGI. DNA of the CDR3: TGTGCCAGCAGCCCCAGGTTGCGGGGGCTCACCGGGGAGCTGTTTTTT. It encodes CASSPRLRGLTGELFF.

V gene TRBV6-2 or TRBV6-3 combines with J gene TRBJ1-1, with 11 positions matching TRBD1. There are 19 residues in the CDR3. Trimming removed 4 bases from V and 3 bases from J; junction bases left unmatched: 16. CDR1 and CDR2 from the germline V gene are MNHEY and SVGEGT. Here the CDR3 reads CASSFSRDRGIMWDTEAFF. CDR3 sequence (DNA): TGTGCCAGCAGTTTTTCCCGGGACAGGGGGATCATGTGGGACACTGAAGCTTTCTTT.

The chain links TRBV11-2 to TRBJ2-5; possible D gene TRBD1, 5 bases. Trimming shortened V by 1 base and J by 5 bases, and 14 bases separated the two germline ends. CDR3 size: 15 residues. Germline V gene lookup returns CDR1 SGHAT and CDR2 FQNNGV. In nucleotides, the CDR3 is TGTGCCAGCAGCTTAGCCCACAGGTTTCAGGAGACCCAGTACTTC. Its translation is CASSLAHRFQETQYF.

In its sample, this clonotype was seen a few times. V gene TRBV28 combines with J gene TRBJ1-5, with TRBD1 matching over 7 bases. Germline assignment: CDR1 MDHEN and CDR2 SYDVKM. Unmatched junction bases numbered 8, after V lost 5 bases and J lost 4 bases. CDR3 length equals 15 residues. CDR3 sequence (DNA): TGTGCCAGCAGTGTCAGGGGGTTTTGGAATCAGCCCCAGCATTTT. Amino acid sequence: CASSVRGFWNQPQHF.

The sample holds many counts of this clonotype. The CDR3 nucleotides read TGTGCCAGCAGCCGAGGTTCGCGAAACACTGAAGCTTTCTTT. Translated, it gives CASSRGSRNTEAFF. This chain joins TRBV7-6 and TRBJ1-1; D gene ambiguous. Trimming stripped 5 bases from V and 2 bases from J, with 12 bases between. Germline loops: CDR1 SGHVS, CDR2 FNYEAQ. The CDR3 covers 14 residues.

The table lists this clonotype with many counts. The chain links TRBV7-2 to TRBJ2-1; unclear D gene. Trimming stripped 0 bases from V and 4 bases from J, with 7 bases between. CDR3 length: 14 residues. The V gene's germline CDR1 is SGHTA and CDR2 FQGNSA. CDR3 bases: TGTGCCAGCAGCTTAGCGCTGGGGTACAATGAGCAGTTCTTC. Its translation is CASSLALGYNEQFF.

This clonotype is judged medium-sized. CDR3: CASSLEQGAGETQYF. The CDR3 DNA reads TGTGCCAGCAGTTTGGAGCAGGGGGCTGGTGAGACCCAGTACTTC. The chain recombines TRBV28 with TRBJ2-5, with TRBD1 identical over 8 bases. CDR3 length equals 15 residues. Trimming at V came to 3 bases and at J to 5 bases, leaving 8 bases not matched to a gene. CDR1 is MDHEN, CDR2 SYDVKM, per germline.

This clonotype was found a few times. This chain joins TRBV27 and TRBJ2-3, with 9 bases aligning to TRBD2. The CDR3 is made up of 15 amino acids. The germline CDR1 and CDR2 sequences are MNHEY and SMNVEV (reference sequence). Trimming at V came to 6 bases and at J to 4 bases, leaving 8 bases not matched to a gene. CDR3 residues: CASSLAGVRADTQYF. As DNA, the CDR3 is TGTGCCAGCAGCTTAGCGGGAGTGCGCGCAGATACGCAGTATTTT.

This clonotype has only a few counts. The J gene is TRBJ2-7, the V gene TRBV6-2 or TRBV6-3; D remains ambiguous. The CDR3 runs 14 residues. Looked up from germline, CDR1 is MNHEY and CDR2 is SVGEGT. Trimming took off 4 bases at V and 1 base at J, with 11 bases between the two ends. CDR3 DNA sequence: TGTGCCAGCAGTTTATTAGCTCCTTCCTACGAGCAGTACTTC. Its translation is CASSLLAPSYEQYF.

This clonotype was recorded a few times. J is TRBJ2-1 and V is TRBV7-2; D is ambiguous. Germline V gene sequence: CDR1 SGHTA, CDR2 FQGNSA. Trimming took 2 bases from V and 0 from J, leaving 14 bases between them. The CDR3 consists of 17 residues. CDR3 region: CASSLPADGSSYNEQFF. DNA of the CDR3: TGTGCCAGCAGCTTACCCGCGGACGGTAGCTCCTACAATGAGCAGTTCTTC.

The genes are TRBV20-1 and TRBJ1-1, with TRBD1 matching over 8 bases. Trimming cost V 6 bases and J 4 bases; bases outside gene matches: 4. Per the germline V gene, CDR1 is DFQATT and CDR2 is SNEGSKA (reference sequence). This CDR3 has 12 amino acids. The CDR3 spells CSAWTGPTEAFF. CDR3 DNA: TGCAGTGCGTGGACAGGGCCCACTGAAGCTTTCTTT.

The chain employs TRBV11-2 and TRBJ1-1; a weak D match, TRBD1 (5 bases). The germline CDR1 and CDR2 sequences are SGHAT and FQNNGV. V was pared by 7 bases and J by 5 bases, with 17 bases between. The CDR3 consists of 14 residues. The CDR3 bases are TGTGCCAGCACCCTTGGGGGGGTTGGGACTGAAGCTTTCTTT. It translates to CASTLGGVGTEAFF.

This clonotype was observed at least ten times. This chain uses TRBV10-2 with TRBJ2-3; 8 nucleotides align to TRBD2. V lost 4 bases and J lost 4; bases outside the gene matches: 10. The germline V gene encodes CDR1 WSHSY and CDR2 SAAADI. This CDR3 has 16 amino acids. The DNA of the CDR3 is TGCGCCAGCAGTGTATTCGGGAGGGCCTTGTCAGATACGCAGTATTTT. This translates into CASSVFGRALSDTQYF.

This clonotype was recorded at least ten times. V and J are TRBV28 and TRBJ2-7, with D perhaps TRBD2 (5 bases). The CDR3 is 12 residues long. CDR1 and CDR2 (germline): MDHEN, SYDVKM. With 3 bases removed from V and 5 bases from J, the gap between germline ends came to 8 bases. The CDR3 sequence is CASSFSGDEQYF. In DNA, the CDR3 is TGTGCCAGCAGTTTCTCCGGGGACGAGCAGTACTTC.

The genes are TRBV6-2 or TRBV6-3 and TRBJ1-2, with TRBD1 matching 9 bases. CDR3 size: 15 residues. Trimming took 6 bases from V and 7 from J; bases not matched to a gene: 12. Germline V gene lookup returns CDR1 MNHEY and CDR2 SVGEGT. CDR3 region: CASRLPGQGTSGYTF. CDR3 DNA sequence: TGTGCCAGCAGGCTACCGGGACAGGGAACGTCTGGCTACACCTTC.